These 7 T cell receptor beta chains share one sample of origin, sequenced in a study of T-cell reconstitution after alpha-beta-depleted transplantation in children. Molecular barcoding with unique molecular identifiers was used for the TCRbeta library. MiXCR, applied by TCRdb to the PCR reads, yields one record per CDR3 protein. The sample lists 420,000 or so distinct CDR3 sequences; 11% were seen once. Sequenced here: PBMCs from the stem cell graft donor, sampled from the stem cell graft. Every receptor here comes from a human donor who donated a stem cell graft to a child with acute myeloid leukemia.

This CDR3 reads CASTASGFTDTQYF. The CDR3 DNA sequence: TGTGCCAGCACCGCTAGCGGATTCACAGATACGCAGTATTTT. The chain has TRBV5-5 and TRBJ2-3, with TRBD2 identical over 7 bases. The CDR3 is made up of 14 amino acids. V was clipped by 6 bases and J by 2 bases; unmatched bases: 6. Germline assignment: CDR1 SGHKS and CDR2 YYEKEE (reference sequence).

This rearrangement joins TRBV7-2 to TRBJ2-7; 9 bases are a match to TRBD1. Germline V gene sequence: CDR1 SGHTA, CDR2 FQGNSA. With 3 bases clipped from V and 4 bases from J, the junction kept 4 bases outside the gene matches. The CDR3 is 14 residues long. The CDR3 here is CASSFSGTGYEQYF. The CDR3 DNA is TGTGCCAGCAGCTTCTCAGGGACAGGGTACGAGCAGTACTTC.

This clonotype was detected ten times or more. The chain joins TRBV12-3 or TRBV12-4 to TRBJ1-6, with no clear D. With 2 bases removed from V and 3 bases from J, the gap between germline ends came to 5 bases. The CDR3 length is 14 residues. Here the CDR3 DNA reads TGTGCCAGCAGTTTACCCGACTATAATTCACCCCTCCACTTT. It codes for CASSLPDYNSPLHF.

This rearrangement joins TRBV20-1 to TRBJ2-7; D remains ambiguous. Trimming took off 6 bases at V and 3 bases at J, with 9 bases between the two ends. The length of the CDR3 is 11 residues. Germline CDR1 DFQATT, CDR2 SNEGSKA (reference sequence). The CDR3 loop reads CSADGLYEQYF. The DNA of the CDR3 is TGCAGTGCGGACGGGCTCTACGAGCAGTACTTC.

The chain uses TRBV3-1 and TRBJ1-1, with a tentative D call TRBD1 (5 bases). Germline-derived CDR1 and CDR2 are LGHDT and YNNKEL (reference sequence). V lost 3 bases and J 11 bases, leaving 13 bases between the germline ends. The CDR3 runs to 12 residues. CDR3 sequence (DNA): TGTGCCAGCAGCCATCCCACCGGGACTGCTTTCTTT. It yields the protein CASSHPTGTAFF.

This clonotype was counted only a few times. This chain joins TRBV3-1 and TRBJ2-3; TRBD2 matches at 7 bases. This CDR3 contains 15 residues. Germline loops: CDR1 LGHDT, CDR2 YNNKEL (reference sequence). The V gene end was trimmed by 2 bases and the J gene end by 2 bases; junction bases not matched to a gene: 4. CDR3 DNA sequence: TGTGCCAGCAGCCAACAAGCGGGAATCACAGATACGCAGTATTTT. Protein sequence: CASSQQAGITDTQYF.

The chain has TRBV20-1 and TRBJ1-3, with D tentatively TRBD1 (5 bases). V gave up 5 bases and J gave up 0 bases, with 8 bases separating them. The CDR3 is 13 amino acids. The germline V gene encodes CDR1 DFQATT and CDR2 SNEGSKA (reference sequence). CDR3 bases: TGCAGTGCTCGACAGAGCTCTGGAAACACCATATATTTT. Translation: CSARQSSGNTIYF.